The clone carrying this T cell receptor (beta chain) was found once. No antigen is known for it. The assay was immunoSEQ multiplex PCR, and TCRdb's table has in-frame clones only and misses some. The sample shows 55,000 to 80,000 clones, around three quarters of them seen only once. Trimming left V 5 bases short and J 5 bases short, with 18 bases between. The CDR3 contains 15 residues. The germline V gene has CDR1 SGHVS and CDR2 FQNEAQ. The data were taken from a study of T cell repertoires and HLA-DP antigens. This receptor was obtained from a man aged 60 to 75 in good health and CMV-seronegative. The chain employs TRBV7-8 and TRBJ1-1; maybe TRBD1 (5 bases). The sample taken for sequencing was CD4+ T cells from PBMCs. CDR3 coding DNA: TGTGCCAGCAGCCTGGGGGGGGGTGTGAGGACTGAAGCTTTCTTT. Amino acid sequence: CASSLGGGVRTEAFF.